The clone carrying this TCR beta chain was recorded a few times. This sample is part of a study of T-cell memory formation after mild COVID-19. Looked up from germline, CDR1 is SGHTA and CDR2 is FQGNSA. The CDR3 has 14 residues. Trimming stripped 4 bases from V and 1 base from J, with 10 bases between. Each CDR3 protein gets one entry after TCRdb re-called the 5' RACE reads with MiXCR. The table includes about 430,000 distinct CDR3 sequences, about 20% detected once. The sample comprised PBMCs or a T cell subset sorted from them (not recorded which). The source of this sequence is a man aged 18 to 30 who had mild COVID-19 (a few samples of this study predate the infection). Cell type and time point are not known. The J gene is TRBJ2-5, the V gene TRBV7-2; the D gene is possibly TRBD2 (5 bases). CDR3 in amino acids: CASSWRLAQETQYF. In DNA, the CDR3 is TGTGCCAGCAGCTGGCGGCTAGCCCAAGAGACCCAGTACTTC.